This T cell receptor beta chain derives from a study of metastatic and nonmetastatic thyroid tumors. The wider study: From malignant and benign thyroid patients, repertoires in blood and in tumor or nodule tissue were compared.

General observations from the study: A significant increase in TCR beta diversity was reportedly seen in malignant thyroid tumors relative to benign nodules, in blood and tumor.

TCRdb re-called the PCR reads via MiXCR. Of approximately 84,000 clones in the sample, under 15% are singletons; the top ten hold roughly 3.6%. V lost 5 bases to trimming and J lost 10 bases, with 21 bases between them. This CDR3 has 15 residues. Per germline, CDR1 MNHEY and CDR2 SMNVEV (reference sequence). As regards this clone: Its target is unknown.

Patients were all untreated before their thyroid surgery. This sequence originates from a female donor with papillary thyroid cancer or a benign thyroid nodule (not recorded which). Some clones in this sample may be carry-over from other donors' samples. The sample was blood. This chain links TRBV27 with TRBJ1-5; D perhaps matches TRBD1 (5 bases). CDR3 protein: CASSAKCNWGLPQHF. The DNA for the CDR3 is TGTGCCAGCAGTGCGAAGTGTAATTGGGGACTTCCCCAGCATTTT.